These 9 T cell receptor beta chains were all obtained from the same sample, sequenced in a study of blood T cell repertoires in COVID-19. The assay was immunoSEQ multiplex PCR, and TCRdb's table has in-frame clones only and misses some. The sample includes roughly 200,000 clones, nearly 90% of them seen just once. Specimen: peripheral blood. The receptor source for this set is a woman younger than 30 who had recovered from COVID-19.

This clone was seen a single time. The chain uses TRBV18 and TRBJ2-6, with D perhaps TRBD1 (6 bases). The CDR3 is made up of 18 amino acids. The V gene lost 6 bases and the J gene lost 4 bases, with 22 bases spanning the gap. Germline CDR1 reads KGHSH; CDR2 reads LQKENI. CDR3 residues: CASSHPGTSVAGANVLTF. The CDR3 region has the DNA TGTGCCAGCTCGCATCCCGGGACATCGGTAGCGGGGGCCAACGTCCTGACTTTC. The full variable domain, in which reference TRBV18 and TRBJ2-6 provide the parts outside the CDR3, is NAGVMQNPRHLVRRRGQEARLRCSPMKGHSHVYWYRQLPEEGLKFMVYLQKENIIDESGMPKERFSAEFPKEGPSILRIQQVVRGDSAAYFCASSHPGTSVAGANVLTFGAGSRLTVL.

The chain recombines TRBV5-6 with TRBJ2-7, with TRBD2 identical over 7 bases. The CDR3 is made up of 15 amino acids. The J segment lost 6 bases and the V segment lost 0 bases, leaving 9 bases of the junction unmatched. Germline-derived CDR1 and CDR2 are SGHDT and YYEEEE. The CDR3 DNA follows: TGTGCCAGCAGCTTGGGGACTGCGGGAGTTGCCGAGCAGTACTTC. Amino acids: CASSLGTAGVAEQYF.

This sequence joins TRBV7-2 and TRBJ1-1; tentative D call: TRBD1 (5 bases). The CDR3 length is 14 residues. Germline lookup yields CDR1 SGHTA and CDR2 FQGNSA. V was trimmed by 5 bases and J by 1 base, leaving 11 bases between them. The DNA of the CDR3 is TGTGCCAGCAGCGCGCGACAGAGGAACACTGAAGCTTTCTTT. This sequence encodes CASSARQRNTEAFF. The full variable domain, with the rest looked up from reference TRBV7-2 and TRBJ1-1, is GAGVSQSPSNKVTEKGKDVELRCDPISGHTALYWYRQSLGQGLEFLIYFQGNSAPDKSGLPSDRFSAERTGGSVSTLTIQRTQQEDSAVYLCASSARQRNTEAFFGQGTRLTVV.

This chain connects TRBV7-6 to TRBJ1-1, with 8 bases identical to TRBD1. Germline-derived CDR1 and CDR2 are SGHVS and FNYEAQ. CDR3 length: 15 residues. V lost 5 bases, J lost 1 base, and 6 bases stayed unmatched. CDR3 sequence: CASSLGTGGNTEAFF. The CDR3, as DNA: TGTGCCAGCAGCCTGGGGACAGGCGGGAACACTGAAGCTTTCTTT.

The chain recombines TRBV5-4 with TRBJ2-7; D is unresolved. There are 15 residues in the CDR3. Germline-derived CDR1 and CDR2 are SGHNT and YYREEE (reference sequence). The ends were cut back, 0 bases at V and 0 bases at J, with 10 bases in the middle. The CDR3 spells CASSLGLRSSYEQYF. The CDR3 coding sequence is TGTGCCAGCAGCTTGGGACTGAGGAGCTCCTACGAGCAGTACTTC.

The rearrangement uses TRBV5-1 and TRBJ2-5; no definite D call. The CDR3 runs 12 residues. Germline CDR1 SGHRS, CDR2 YFSETQ. Trimming took 4 bases from V and 5 from J, leaving 9 bases between them. CDR3 loop: CASSHPEETQYF. The CDR3 DNA sequence: TGCGCCAGCAGCCATCCCGAGGAGACCCAGTACTTC. The complete variable domain, with remaining parts taken from reference TRBV5-1 and TRBJ2-5, reads KAGVTQTPRYLIKTRGQQVTLSCSPISGHRSVSWYQQTPGQGLQFLFEYFSETQRNKGNFPGRFSGRQFSNSRSEMNVSTLELGDSALYLCASSHPEETQYFGPGTRLLVL.

The chain links TRBV7-9 to TRBJ1-2, with TRBD1 as a possible D gene (5 bases). Trimming removed 2 bases at V and 0 bases at J, with 13 bases between. This CDR3 spans 16 amino acids. Looked up from germline, CDR1 is SEHNR and CDR2 is FQNEAQ (reference sequence). The CDR3 reads CASSLISGHPNYGYTF. The CDR3 DNA reads TGTGCCAGCAGCTTAATTTCAGGACACCCTAACTATGGCTACACCTTC.

This chain uses TRBV19 with TRBJ2-7, with 11 bases aligning to TRBD1. Germline V gene lookup returns CDR1 LNHDA and CDR2 SQIVND (reference sequence). V was clipped by 5 bases and J by 3 bases; unmatched bases: 3. The CDR3 has 14 amino acids. The CDR3 loop is CASSLGTGGYEQYF. CDR3 coding DNA: TGTGCCAGTAGTCTCGGGACAGGGGGCTACGAGCAGTACTTC. Using reference TRBV19 and TRBJ2-7 for the parts outside the CDR3, the full variable domain is DGGITQSPKYLFRKEGQNVTLSCEQNLNHDAMYWYRQDPGQGLRLIYYSQIVNDFQKGDIAEGYSVSREKKESFPLTVTSAQKNPTAFYLCASSLGTGGYEQYFGPGTRLTVT.

The chain uses TRBV27 and TRBJ2-1; D perhaps matches TRBD1 (6 bases). V lost 5 bases and J lost 10, with 21 bases in between. Per the germline V gene, CDR1 is MNHEY and CDR2 is SMNVEV (reference sequence). The CDR3 sequence is 15 residues long. The CDR3 DNA is TGTGCCAGCAGTCCGCAAATACGTCGACAGGACGAGCAGTTCTTC. This codes for CASSPQIRRQDEQFF.